Following are 10 T cell receptor beta chains from one sample sequenced in a study of OX40 agonist ivuxolimab in advanced cancers. The assay was immunoSEQ multiplex PCR, and TCRdb's table has in-frame clones only and misses some. Here the sample spans about 83,000 clones, approximately 83% being singletons. Source: CD4+ or CD8+ T cells sorted from blood, taken in a trial of the OX40 agonist ivuxolimab. These receptor sequences come from an adult with an advanced solid tumor such as melanoma, head and neck, liver or kidney cancer.

The chain joins TRBV7-3 to TRBJ1-2; 7 nucleotides agree with TRBD1. The ends lost 5 bases at V and 8 bases at J; junction bases unmatched: 8. This CDR3 has 13 residues. Germline V gives CDR1 SGHTA, CDR2 FQGTGA. CDR3 DNA: TGTGCCAGCAGCAACCCGCCAGGGGGGGGCTACACCTTC. Amino acid sequence: CASSNPPGGGYTF.

This chain uses TRBV6-5 with TRBJ1-4, with D perhaps TRBD1 (5 bases). From germline, CDR1 is MNHEY and CDR2 SVGAGI. The CDR3 has 15 amino acids. V lost 6 bases and J lost 3, with 14 bases in between. The CDR3, as DNA: TGTGCCAGCAGGACCGCAGGGAGGGCTAATGAAAAACTGTTTTTT. Translated: CASRTAGRANEKLFF.

The J gene is TRBJ2-3, the V gene TRBV6-5; TRBD1 agrees at 8 bases. The CDR3 totals 14 residues. The V and J ends lost 7 bases and 5 bases, in that order; junction bases with no gene match: 8. Germline V lookup: CDR1 MNHEY, CDR2 SVGAGI. The CDR3 coding sequence is TGTGCCAGCAAGACAGGGGTGAAGGGAGATACGCAGTATTTT. Translated: CASKTGVKGDTQYF.

The chain has TRBV12-2 and TRBJ2-7; the D call in the table, TRBD1, was not verified against the DNA. TRBV12-2 corresponds to a pseudogene. The CDR3 runs to 17 residues. The CDR3 sequence is CASRLDSGDRGTYEQYF. The CDR3 DNA reads as TGTGCAAGTCGCTTAGACTCAGGGGACAGGGGAACCTACGAGCAGTACTTC.

This clone was detected many times. V and J are TRBV7-9 and TRBJ1-4, with D perhaps TRBD1 (6 bases). The V and J ends lost 4 bases and 3 bases respectively, with 12 bases between them. In germline, CDR1 is SEHNR, CDR2 FQNEAQ (reference sequence). CDR3 length equals 15 residues. The CDR3: CASSSQGEANEKLFF. DNA for the CDR3: TGTGCCAGCAGCTCACAGGGAGAGGCTAATGAAAAACTGTTTTTT.

This chain connects TRBV9 to TRBJ2-3; 10 nucleotides line up with TRBD2. There are 16 residues in the CDR3. The V gene end was trimmed by 4 bases and the J gene end by 3 bases; junction bases not matched to a gene: 8. Per the germline V gene, CDR1 is SGDLS and CDR2 is YYNGEE. The CDR3 sequence is CASSSRGSGGTDTQYF. The CDR3 DNA follows: TGTGCCAGCAGCTCTAGGGGTAGCGGGGGGACAGATACGCAGTATTTT.

This clone was seen a few times. The rearrangement joins TRBV2 to TRBJ1-5, with 7 nucleotides matching TRBD1. The CDR3 extends over 16 amino acids. Trimming at V came to 8 bases and at J to 0 bases, leaving 10 bases not matched to a gene. Per germline, CDR1 SNHLY and CDR2 FYNNEI. This chain's CDR3 is CASQRQTGYSNQPQHF. In DNA, the CDR3 is TGTGCCAGCCAACGCCAGACAGGGTATAGCAATCAGCCCCAGCATTTT.

The V and J genes are TRBV9 and TRBJ2-5; 9 bases line up with TRBD1. Germline CDR1 reads SGDLS; CDR2 reads YYNGEE. The CDR3 consists of 14 residues. Trimming cost V 0 bases and J 7 bases; bases outside gene matches: 4. The CDR3 loop reads CASSVEGQGVTQYF. The CDR3 DNA follows: TGTGCCAGCAGCGTAGAGGGACAGGGAGTGACCCAGTACTTC. The full variable domain, its missing parts supplied by reference TRBV9 and TRBJ2-5, is DSGVTQTPKHLITATGQRVTLRCSPRSGDLSVYWYQQSLDQGLQFLIQYYNGEERAKGNILERFSAQQFPDLHSELNLSSLELGDSALYFCASSVEGQGVTQYFGPGTRLLVL.

This chain connects TRBV11-2 to TRBJ1-4; D may be TRBD1 (5 bases). The CDR3 loop spans 14 amino acids. Germline V gene lookup returns CDR1 SGHAT and CDR2 FQNNGV. Trimming took 1 base from V and 8 from J, leaving 11 bases between them. The CDR3 here is CASSLGGVGEKLFF. CDR3 sequence (DNA): TGTGCCAGCAGCTTAGGGGGGGTTGGGGAAAAACTGTTTTTT.

The chain is built from TRBV7-2 and TRBJ1-6; 8 bases match TRBD1. This CDR3 is built from 15 residues. With 5 bases clipped from V and 5 bases from J, the junction kept 5 bases outside the gene matches. Germline CDR1 and CDR2: SGHTA and FQGNSA. CDR3 loop: CASSDRGNDNSPLHF. The CDR3, as DNA: TGTGCCAGCAGCGACAGGGGTAACGATAATTCACCCCTCCACTTT.